Sequencing of this T cell receptor (beta chain) was carried out in a study of cytomegalovirus exposure and HLA in healthy donors. Study-wide points: An analysis was carried out at a later point. It showed that HLA-associated TCR beta chains were more clonally expanded than equally common non-associated chains. Earlier analysis found most TCR beta V segments productive about 90% or about 30% of the time.

PCR used 60 Vbeta primers and 13 Jbeta primers. Data came from immunoSEQ multiplex PCR; TCRdb stores just in-frame clones and leaves some out. The data hold 190,000 or so clones, with around 86% observed a single time. A note on this clone: The antigen is not known.

The ends were cut back, 2 bases at V and 7 bases at J, with 12 bases in the middle. Per germline, CDR1 SGHTA and CDR2 FQGNSA. The CDR3 extends over 14 amino acids. This rearrangement joins TRBV7-2 to TRBJ1-5; D uncertain. The sample consisted of PBMCs. The source of this sequence is a woman aged 45-65 years in good health and CMV-seropositive. The CDR3 region is CASSLLRSGQPQHF. The CDR3 region has the DNA TGTGCCAGCAGCTTATTGAGGTCGGGGCAGCCCCAGCATTTT.